This paragraph covers one T cell receptor (beta chain) sequence. Its target antigen remains unknown. Qualities for individual bases were not recorded, and no much larger clone is one base off. Whole blood was collected in K2EDTA tubes by collaborating institutions according to the institutions' own protocols. Collaborator samples were shipped for TCRbeta analysis as frozen whole blood, isolated PBMCs, or DNA extracted from either sample type. The data stem from a study of blood T cell repertoires in COVID-19 (dated by TCRdb to the early 2020s). Some background on the complete study: Samples from collaborators originated in the United States, Italy and Spain and spanned both the acute and convalescent phases of COVID-19. The prospective study material was composed of cDNA or gDNA derived from T cells, B-cell-depleted T cells, or PBMCs. The dataset comprised deeply sampled blood TCRbeta repertoires from subjects exposed to, actively infected with, or recovered from COVID-19. The repertoires were released in a freely available public database intended as a resource for research on the immune response to SARS-CoV-2. Samples were obtained from the ongoing ImmuneRACE study (first 160 participants) and from 1,254 subjects provided by 6 global collaborators. Sample metadata almost always included a de-identified subject ID, COVID-19 status, age in years and sex. Where available, HLA class I and class II types were taken from metadata supplied by the sample provider and were not determined by assay-based typing.

General conclusions and limits of the study: Clinical and demographic metadata were provided uncurated, with the amount varying by source and participant.

TCRbeta CDR3 regions were amplified from genomic DNA by means of the immunoSEQ Assay, a bias-controlled multiplex PCR. From the authors' description of their analysis: The number of nucleated cells in each sample was estimated by amplification of reference gene primers within the assay. To quantify the absolute abundance of each unique TCRbeta CDR3 rearrangement, sequence reads were collapsed and filtered. Productive Simpson clonality was computed per sample as the square root of Simpson's diversity index over productive rearrangements. The clones in this table, taken by TCRdb from immuneACCESS, are in-frame only. Not every clone is retained; where verified, under half of the shortfall comes from an unresolved V gene, and the cause of the rest is unknown. The V and J calls and clone size are taken from that table; D and trimming were inferred from the DNA. This sample gives about 260,000 clones in total; approximately 86% of them show up just once. The top ten constitute around 1.8% of the sample.

From its cysteine to its phenylalanine, the CDR3 spans 15 amino acids. The kept DNA is CDR3 alone, 45 bases in frame from the first base. V is cut back by 11 bases and J by 3 bases, with 13 bases in the junction unmatched. In the germline V gene, CDR1 corresponds to MNHEY and CDR2 to SVGAGI. The sequencing sample was made of peripheral blood. The source is a man aged 25-45 years with active or convalescent COVID-19. Recombination linked TRBV6-5 to TRBJ2-3; 8 bases in the junction line up with TRBD2. The CDR3 here reads CAATMGGGLTDTQYF. The DNA sequence is given as TGTGCCGCCACGATGGGCGGGGGGTTAACAGATACGCAGTATTTT.